The next 15 T cell receptor beta chains were all read from a single sample in a study of memory B cells and T cells in multiple sclerosis. The assay was immunoSEQ multiplex PCR, and TCRdb's table has in-frame clones only and misses some. Of around 14,000 clones listed, around 70% are singletons. Sequencing used memory (CD45RO+) CD4+ T cells from blood. These receptors were obtained from a human donor with multiple sclerosis.

The J gene is TRBJ2-7, the V gene TRBV2, with 11 bases fitting TRBD1. V lost 5 bases to trimming and J lost 3 bases; unmatched junction nucleotides: 3. CDR1 is SNHLY and CDR2 is FYNNEI in the germline V gene. This CDR3 comprises 14 residues. CDR3 amino acids: CASSWDRGDYEQYF. The CDR3 bases are TGTGCCAGCAGTTGGGACAGGGGGGACTACGAGCAGTACTTC.

The chain joins TRBV5-4 to TRBJ2-5; D not resolved. From germline, CDR1 is SGHNT and CDR2 YYREEE (reference sequence). The CDR3 runs 14 residues. Trimming took off 2 bases at V and 1 base at J, with 9 bases between the two ends. CDR3 in DNA: TGTGCCAGCAGCTTAAGAACAAGCCAAGAGACCCAGTACTTC. Protein: CASSLRTSQETQYF.

This clone is termed large. The gene calls are TRBV10-1 and TRBJ1-2, with D unclear. The germline CDR1 and CDR2 sequences are WNHNN and SYGVQD (reference sequence). CDR3 length equals 14 residues. Between the trimmed V and J ends, which lost 8 bases and 2 bases, there was a span of 15 bases. The chain's CDR3 is CASQVEGINYGYTF. As DNA, the CDR3 is TGCGCCAGCCAGGTGGAGGGAATAAACTATGGCTACACCTTC.

The chain recombines TRBV6-5 with TRBJ2-3; TRBD1 agrees at 10 bases. J gave up 6 bases and V 3 bases, and 9 bases lay outside the gene matches. The CDR3 is 16 amino acids. The germline gives CDR1 MNHEY, CDR2 SVGAGI. CDR3 in amino acids: CASSYSGTGVGDTQYF. The CDR3 DNA follows: TGTGCCAGCAGTTATTCCGGGACAGGGGTAGGGGATACGCAGTATTTT.

The rearrangement uses TRBV5-1 and TRBJ2-1; 8 nucleotides align to TRBD1. The J segment lost 12 bases and the V segment lost 2 bases, leaving 4 bases of the junction unmatched. The CDR3 sequence is 12 residues long. Germline V gene lookup returns CDR1 SGHRS and CDR2 YFSETQ. The CDR3 nucleotides are TGCGCCAGCAGCTTTTCCGGGACAGGGCAGTTCTTC. Encoded protein: CASSFSGTGQFF.

The chain is built from TRBV5-1 and TRBJ1-4, with TRBD1 matching 7 bases. This CDR3 spans 14 amino acids. CDR1 and CDR2 from the germline V gene are SGHRS and YFSETQ. Trimming at V came to 5 bases and at J to 4 bases, leaving 5 bases not matched to a gene. CDR3 sequence: CASSRDSSNEKLFF. The CDR3 DNA reads TGCGCCAGCAGTCGGGACAGCAGTAATGAAAAACTGTTTTTT. The full variable domain, completed using reference TRBV5-1 and TRBJ1-4, is KAGVTQTPRYLIKTRGQQVTLSCSPISGHRSVSWYQQTPGQGLQFLFEYFSETQRNKGNFPGRFSGRQFSNSRSEMNVSTLELGDSALYLCASSRDSSNEKLFFGSGTQLSVL.

This sequence joins TRBV27 and TRBJ2-7; 9 bases line up with TRBD1. The V segment lost 5 bases and the J segment 0 bases; nucleotides outside the gene matches: 5. CDR1 MNHEY and CDR2 SMNVEV come from the germline V gene (reference sequence). The CDR3 loop spans 15 amino acids. The CDR3 is CASSTTGGSSYEQYF. CDR3 in DNA: TGTGCCAGCAGTACGACAGGGGGGAGCTCCTACGAGCAGTACTTC.

The chain recombines TRBV9 with TRBJ1-1; 7 bases align to TRBD1. The length of the CDR3 is 13 residues. With V trimmed by 4 bases and J by 5 bases, 5 bases remained unmatched. In germline, CDR1 is SGDLS, CDR2 YYNGEE. CDR3 coding DNA: TGTGCCAGCAGCACAGGGGCTCCAACTGAAGCTTTCTTT. It yields the protein CASSTGAPTEAFF.

The rearrangement links TRBV6-6 to TRBJ2-7, with D possibly matching TRBD1 (5 bases). The CDR3 sequence is 16 residues long. V was shortened by 6 bases and J by 0 bases, with 18 bases between the two germline ends. Germline CDR1 and CDR2: MNHNY and SVGAGI (reference sequence). CDR3 sequence reads: CASRTPNRLGSYEQYF. The CDR3, as DNA: TGTGCCAGCAGGACCCCCAACAGGTTAGGCTCCTACGAGCAGTACTTC.

V is TRBV7-2 and J is TRBJ2-5; D remains unclear. Trimming pared 4 bases from V and 4 bases from J, leaving 16 bases between. In germline, CDR1 is SGHTA, CDR2 FQGNSA. CDR3 length: 15 residues. The CDR3 nucleotides read TGTGCCAGCAGCTCTATGAGTGGCAGAGGAGAGACCCAGTACTTC. The encoded protein is CASSSMSGRGETQYF.

This chain joins TRBV7-8 and TRBJ2-7, with D possibly TRBD2 on 7 matching bases. V lost 1 base to trimming and J lost 2 bases, with 12 bases between them. Looked up from germline, CDR1 is SGHVS and CDR2 is FQNEAQ. This CDR3 region has 15 residues. CDR3 coding DNA: TGTGCCAGCAGCTTAGGAGGGGGGGCTGCCTACGAGCAGTACTTC. Protein product: CASSLGGGAAYEQYF.

The rearrangement joins TRBV15 to TRBJ2-6, with 12 positions matching TRBD1. The CDR3 contains 21 residues. J lost 4 bases, V lost 2 bases, and 15 bases had no gene match. The germline V gene has CDR1 LNHNV and CDR2 YYDKDF (reference sequence). This CDR3 reads CATSRTSGGTGGARGANVLTF. The CDR3 region has the DNA TGTGCCACCAGCAGAACTTCGGGGGGGACAGGGGGCGCGAGGGGGGCCAACGTCCTGACTTTC.

The chain carries TRBV6-6 and TRBJ2-7; 7 nucleotides agree with TRBD1. The V and J ends lost 4 bases and 2 bases, in that order; junction bases with no gene match: 5. The CDR3 extends over 14 amino acids. Looked up from germline, CDR1 is MNHNY and CDR2 is SVGAGI (reference sequence). The CDR3 DNA reads as TGTGCCAGCAGTTCCAGGGGGTTAACCTACGAGCAGTACTTC. Protein: CASSSRGLTYEQYF.

Here the CDR3 reads CASSVIRMRVSTDTQYF. The CDR3 DNA follows: TGTGCCAGCAGTGTAATCAGGATGCGTGTTAGCACAGATACGCAGTATTTT. This chain links TRBV6-1 with TRBJ2-3; D is unresolved. The CDR3 is 17 residues long. Trimming removed 4 bases at V and 0 bases at J, with 17 bases between. Germline values: CDR1 MNHNS, CDR2 SASEGT.

J is TRBJ1-3 and V is TRBV29-1, with 7 bases matching TRBD1. In germline, CDR1 is SQVTM, CDR2 ANQGSEA. This CDR3 spans 15 amino acids. The ends lost 6 bases at V and 3 bases at J; junction bases unmatched: 11. The CDR3 is CSVKKTGNYGNTIYF. The CDR3 DNA sequence: TGCAGCGTCAAAAAGACAGGGAATTATGGAAACACCATATATTTT.